The entry below describes one T cell receptor (beta chain). This entry belongs to a study of cytomegalovirus exposure and HLA in healthy donors. This PCR relied on a set of 60 Vbeta primers and 13 Jbeta primers. Sequencing was performed with immunoSEQ multiplex PCR; in TCRdb, only in-frame clones are kept and a portion is missing. Among a few hundred thousand clones listed, over 75% were seen once. V lost 0 bases, J lost 10 bases, and 8 bases stayed unmatched. The CDR3 length is 15 residues. The germline CDR1 and CDR2 sequences are SGHRS and YFSETQ. The sequence was obtained from a girl under 10 years old in good health and CMV-seronegative. This rearrangement joins TRBV5-1 to TRBJ2-1; 9 bases align to TRBD2. The sequencing input was PBMCs. CDR3: CASSLAGRGGLEQFF. The CDR3 DNA is TGCGCCAGCAGCTTGGCCGGGCGGGGGGGATTAGAGCAGTTCTTC.